This TCR beta chain came from a study of T cell responses to AZD1222 COVID-19 vaccine. Study results and caveats: Nearly half of spike-specific TCRs reportedly go after variant regions that carry no mutations.

The repertoire was sequenced with immunoSEQ multiplex PCR; TCRdb's copy has only in-frame clones and lacks some. The sample shows 110,000 to 150,000 clones, 90% of them seen only once. This clone was found a few times. Antigen: not known. Between the trimmed V and J ends, which lost 0 bases and 4 bases, there was a span of 7 bases. This CDR3 region has 15 residues. The V gene's germline CDR1 is MRHNA and CDR2 SNTAGT. Sequencing was performed on peripheral blood, taken on day 0 of AZD1222 vaccination. This sequence joins TRBV6-4 and TRBJ1-6, with D possibly matching TRBD1 (5 bases). The sequence came from an adult in good health. CDR3 sequence (DNA): TGTGCCAGCAGTGACTCGACAGATTATAATTCACCCCTCCACTTT. It codes for CASSDSTDYNSPLHF.